These 28 T cell receptor beta chains originate from one sample sequenced in a study of control samples from healthy donors and cancer patients. TCRdb's copy holds only in-frame clones and misses some; the assay was immunoSEQ multiplex PCR. Here the sample spans about 130,000 clones, more than 85% being singletons. The sample consisted of blood. The receptors here all came from a man between 18 and 29 years old in good health.

V is TRBV7-9 and J is TRBJ2-7; TRBD1 agrees at 7 bases. Germline V CDR1 and CDR2: SEHNR, FQNEAQ (reference sequence). V was clipped by 2 bases and J by 6 bases; unmatched bases: 10. There are 15 residues in the CDR3. This chain's CDR3 is CASSLTTGSLAEQYF. DNA for the CDR3: TGTGCCAGCAGCTTAACGACAGGGAGTTTGGCCGAGCAGTACTTC. Filled out from reference TRBV7-9 and TRBJ2-7, the complete variable domain reads DTGVSQNPRHKITKRGQNVTFRCDPISEHNRLYWYRQTLGQGPEFLTYFQNEAQLEKSRLLSDRFSAERPKGSFSTLEIQRTEQGDSAMYLCASSLTTGSLAEQYFGPGTRLTVT.

This chain joins TRBV2 and TRBJ1-5, with 10 nucleotides matching TRBD1. V was pared by 1 base and J by 5 bases, with 5 bases of the junction left unmatched. The CDR3 is 16 amino acids. CDR1 is SNHLY, CDR2 FYNNEI, per germline. This CDR3 is CASSEGTGGRDQPQHF. CDR3 DNA: TGTGCCAGCAGTGAAGGGACAGGGGGTAGGGATCAGCCCCAGCATTTT.

The chain has TRBV30 and TRBJ1-3; the D is unclear. CDR3 length: 16 residues. Deletions cut 0 bases from V and 0 bases from J, with 12 bases between. Germline V CDR1 and CDR2: GTSNPN, SVGIG (reference sequence). Written as DNA, the CDR3 is TGTGCCTGGAGTGTTGGCAGGCTGAGCTCTGGAAACACCATATATTTT. Protein product: CAWSVGRLSSGNTIYF.

The chain uses TRBV6-5 and TRBJ2-3; D is unclear. Germline V gene lookup returns CDR1 MNHEY and CDR2 SVGAGI. Trimming took 7 bases from V and 0 from J, leaving 8 bases between them. The CDR3 sequence is 13 residues long. The CDR3 bases are TGTGCCAGCACTACACAAAGCACAGATACGCAGTATTTT. This codes for CASTTQSTDTQYF.

The V gene is TRBV30, the J gene TRBJ2-5; D remains unclear. The CDR3 has 13 residues. The V and J ends lost 2 bases and 5 bases respectively, with 12 bases between them. Germline CDR1 GTSNPN, CDR2 SVGIG (reference sequence). The CDR3 coding sequence is TGTGCCTGGAGTTTAACGGAAGGGGAGACCCAGTACTTC. Its translation is CAWSLTEGETQYF. Full variable domain (remainder filled in from reference TRBV30 and TRBJ2-5): SQTIHQWPATLVQPVGSPLSLECTVEGTSNPNLYWYRQAAGRGLQLLFYSVGIGQISSEVPQNLSASRPQDRQFILSSKKLLLSDSGFYLCAWSLTEGETQYFGPGTRLLVL.

The chain has TRBV12-3 or TRBV12-4 and TRBJ2-5, with 8 bases aligning to TRBD2. V was pared by 6 bases and J by 5 bases, with 5 bases of the junction left unmatched. CDR3 length: 13 amino acids. CDR3 in amino acids: CASSTSGLETQYF. The CDR3 DNA reads TGTGCCAGCAGCACTAGCGGTTTGGAGACCCAGTACTTC.

In DNA, the CDR3 is TGCGCCAGCAGCCAGGGAAACAGGGGGTGGAATCGCAATCAGCCCCAGCATTTT. This encodes CASSQGNRGWNRNQPQHF. V gene TRBV4-1 combines with J gene TRBJ1-5, with 8 bases identical to TRBD1. This CDR3 spans 18 amino acids. Looked up from germline, CDR1 is MGHRA and CDR2 is YSYEKL. V was pared by 3 bases and J by 2 bases, with 12 bases of the junction left unmatched.

This clone was detected a few times. The chain couples TRBV6-6 to TRBJ1-4; maybe TRBD1 (6 bases). Deletions cut 2 bases from V and 8 bases from J, with 18 bases between. This CDR3 region has 16 residues. Germline V lookup: CDR1 MNHNY, CDR2 SVGAGI (reference sequence). CDR3 bases: TGTGCCAGCAGTTACCTCGAGGGGGGCCGGGGAGAAAAACTGTTTTTT. This gives the protein CASSYLEGGRGEKLFF.

The rearrangement links TRBV15 to TRBJ1-5; D call uncertain. CDR3 length equals 16 residues. V lost 4 bases and J 2 bases, leaving 15 bases between the germline ends. CDR1 is LNHNV and CDR2 is YYDKDF in the germline V gene (reference sequence). This CDR3 reads CATSTYRGIGNQPQHF. CDR3 sequence (DNA): TGTGCCACCAGCACCTATCGAGGGATTGGCAATCAGCCCCAGCATTTT.

Remarks on this clone: Other DNA variants within this sample encode the same CDR3. J is TRBJ1-4 and V is TRBV7-9; 7 bases fit TRBD1. Germline V gives CDR1 SEHNR, CDR2 FQNEAQ (reference sequence). The junction had 8 bases not matched to a gene; V was cut back by 5 bases and J by 8 bases. The CDR3 spans 14 residues. In nucleotides, the CDR3 is TGTGCCAGCAGCCTCCGACAGGGCAACGAAAAACTGTTTTTT. Its protein product is CASSLRQGNEKLFF.

The chain carries TRBV5-4 and TRBJ1-3; D is uncertain. V lost 2 bases and J 2 bases, leaving 8 bases between the germline ends. There are 14 residues in the CDR3. Germline-derived CDR1 and CDR2 are SGHNT and YYREEE (reference sequence). The CDR3 sequence is CASSLDHTGNTIYF. For the CDR3, the DNA is TGTGCCAGCAGCTTAGACCACACTGGAAACACCATATATTTT.

The count of this clone is one. This chain uses TRBV3-1 (or the pseudogene TRBV3-2) with TRBJ2-7, with D possibly TRBD1 on 6 matching bases. V was trimmed by 7 bases and J by 0 bases, leaving 10 bases between them. Germline CDR1 LGHDT, CDR2 YNNKEL (reference sequence). This CDR3 region has 13 residues. The CDR3 DNA sequence: TGTGCCAGCACCGGGGACACCTCCTACGAGCAGTACTTC. Amino acids: CASTGDTSYEQYF.

The V gene is TRBV6-5, the J gene TRBJ1-1, with TRBD1 as a possible D gene (6 bases). The CDR3 sequence is 13 residues long. The germline V and J ends were trimmed by 7 bases and 4 bases, with 13 bases remaining between them. The germline gives CDR1 MNHEY, CDR2 SVGAGI. The CDR3 DNA reads as TGTGCCAGCAACAGGGATGTTTCCACTGAAGCTTTCTTT. It is translated as CASNRDVSTEAFF.

The V gene is TRBV10-3, the J gene TRBJ2-2; D unclear. Germline V gives CDR1 ENHRY, CDR2 SYGVKD. Trimming took 2 bases from V and 4 from J, leaving 11 bases between them. The CDR3 is made up of 15 amino acids. Here the CDR3 reads CAISERSPGTGELFF. CDR3 bases: TGTGCCATCAGTGAGCGGAGCCCTGGCACCGGGGAGCTGTTTTTT.

This sequence joins TRBV5-6 and TRBJ1-5, with 9 bases identical to TRBD1. Per the germline V gene, CDR1 is SGHDT and CDR2 is YYEEEE. CDR3 length: 14 residues. The V gene end was trimmed by 6 bases and the J gene end by 5 bases; junction bases not matched to a gene: 6. The CDR3 DNA reads as TGTGCCAGCACCCACAGGGGGCGCGATCAGCCCCAGCATTTT. Protein sequence: CASTHRGRDQPQHF.

J is TRBJ2-3 and V is TRBV4-2; 8 nucleotides align to TRBD2. Germline V lookup: CDR1 LGHNA, CDR2 YNFKEQ. J was trimmed by 6 bases and V by 2 bases; bases with no gene match: 10. This CDR3 has 16 residues. The DNA for the CDR3 is TGTGCCAGCAGCCAAAAAAACCGGGGGGGCGGCGATACGCAGTATTTT. It translates to CASSQKNRGGGDTQYF.

For this clone: The sample has other DNA sequences that encode this CDR3 too. The chain combines TRBV5-5 with TRBJ2-7; D may be TRBD2 (6 bases). V was clipped by 3 bases and J by 7 bases, with 11 bases between them. The CDR3 totals 12 residues. CDR1 is SGHKS and CDR2 is YYEKEE in the germline V gene (reference sequence). The CDR3, as DNA: TGTGCCAGCAGCTCGAGACGGGGGGAGCAGTACTTC. Translating it yields CASSSRRGEQYF.

The chain is built from TRBV12-5 and TRBJ1-4; no clear D gene. Trimming removed 6 bases from V and 8 bases from J, with 10 bases in between. CDR1 and CDR2 (germline): LGHNT, FRNRAP. This CDR3 is 12 amino acids long. The CDR3 protein is CASGPDREKLFF. The CDR3 DNA is TGTGCTAGTGGACCAGATAGAGAAAAACTGTTTTTT.

The genes are TRBV5-4 and TRBJ2-2, with a tentative D call TRBD1 (6 bases). Trimming left V 4 bases short and J 3 bases short, with 10 bases between. The CDR3 runs 14 residues. Germline-derived CDR1 and CDR2 are SGHNT and YYREEE (reference sequence). CDR3 amino acids: CASSPGVDTGELFF. CDR3 DNA sequence: TGTGCCAGCAGCCCAGGGGTGGACACCGGGGAGCTGTTTTTT.

The rearrangement uses TRBV15 and TRBJ2-7; TRBD1 agrees at 8 bases. In germline, CDR1 is LNHNV, CDR2 YYDKDF (reference sequence). This CDR3 is 14 amino acids long. The ends lost 8 bases at V and 0 bases at J; junction bases unmatched: 6. CDR3 in amino acids: CATADRASSYEQYF. CDR3 sequence (DNA): TGTGCCACCGCGGACAGGGCCAGCTCCTACGAGCAGTACTTC.

The rearrangement joins TRBV7-6 to TRBJ2-1; possibly TRBD1 or TRBD2 for D (5 bases each). The V and J ends lost 0 bases and 5 bases respectively, with 5 bases between them. The CDR3 is made up of 13 amino acids. CDR1 is SGHVS, CDR2 FNYEAQ, per germline. CDR3 in amino acids: CASSLAGDNEQFF. The CDR3 DNA reads as TGTGCCAGCAGCTTAGCGGGGGACAATGAGCAGTTCTTC.

The chain has TRBV2 and TRBJ1-1; TRBD1 aligns across 8 bases. Germline V gives CDR1 SNHLY, CDR2 FYNNEI. The CDR3 is 13 amino acids. With V trimmed by 11 bases and J by 1 base, 6 bases remained unmatched. In DNA form, the CDR3 reads TGTGCCTTACGGGGACAGGAGAACACTGAAGCTTTCTTT. This codes for CALRGQENTEAFF.

The chain recombines TRBV5-6 with TRBJ1-1; D is ambiguous. This CDR3 region has 15 residues. V was pared by 0 bases and J by 8 bases, with 17 bases between. Germline CDR1 and CDR2: SGHDT and YYEEEE. In DNA form, the CDR3 reads TGTGCCAGCAGCTTGGCCCTGTTTGGCCCCGTCGAAGCTTTCTTT. It translates to CASSLALFGPVEAFF.

The chain employs TRBV5-5 and TRBJ1-1; unclear D gene. This CDR3 region has 14 residues. CDR1 SGHKS and CDR2 YYEKEE come from the germline V gene (reference sequence). The V end lost 4 bases, the J end lost 1 base, and 11 bases lay between the germline ends. For the CDR3, the DNA is TGTGCCAGCAGCCTGGTCGCCGCGAACACTGAAGCTTTCTTT. This sequence encodes CASSLVAANTEAFF.

V gene TRBV11-3 combines with J gene TRBJ2-5, with TRBD1 identical over 7 bases. The CDR3 covers 14 residues. CDR1 and CDR2 (germline): SGHNT, YENEEA. V lost 5 bases and J lost 4; bases outside the gene matches: 7. The CDR3 is CASSPRDSRETQYF. The CDR3 DNA follows: TGTGCCAGCAGCCCAAGGGACAGCCGAGAGACCCAGTACTTC.

This chain links TRBV5-1 with TRBJ2-3; no clear D. Looked up from germline, CDR1 is SGHRS and CDR2 is YFSETQ. This CDR3 has 14 amino acids. V was clipped by 5 bases and J by 2 bases, with 12 bases between them. The CDR3 nucleotides are TGCGCCAGCAGGATAACAGAACCCACAGATACGCAGTATTTT. It encodes CASRITEPTDTQYF.

In its sample, this clone was seen a few times. This chain connects TRBV11-2 to TRBJ1-1, with D perhaps TRBD1 (5 bases). Trimming removed 0 bases at V and 3 bases at J, with 14 bases between. CDR3 length: 16 amino acids. Per the germline V gene, CDR1 is SGHAT and CDR2 is FQNNGV. This CDR3 reads CASSLDVLGTDTEAFF. Here the CDR3 DNA reads TGTGCCAGCAGCTTAGACGTTCTAGGGACGGACACTGAAGCTTTCTTT.

This clone was detected ten times or more. This sequence joins TRBV29-1 and TRBJ1-1; D ambiguous. There are 11 residues in the CDR3. Germline V gene sequence: CDR1 SQVTM, CDR2 ANQGSEA. Trimming pared 6 bases from V and 6 bases from J, leaving 11 bases between. CDR3: CSVVLVPEAFF. The DNA of the CDR3 is TGCAGCGTCGTACTGGTACCTGAAGCTTTCTTT.